What follows are 16 T cell receptor beta chains derived from one specimen sequenced in a study of shared clonotypes between healthy human individuals. Naive CD8 cells comprised CD45RO-negative, CCR7-positively selected cells, excluding terminally differentiated effector memory CD45RA+ cells. The method was immunoSEQ multiplex PCR; TCRdb's version includes in-frame clones alone and lacks a portion of them. The sample holds about 2.1 million clones, around 93% seen once. Material: naive CD8+ T cells from PBMCs. The receptor set was obtained from a man younger than 30 in good health. Some clones in this sample may be carry-over from other donors' samples.

The rearrangement joins TRBV29-1 to TRBJ1-3; TRBD1 aligns across 8 bases. This CDR3 contains 16 residues. With 5 bases clipped from V and 0 bases from J, the junction kept 9 bases outside the gene matches. The germline CDR1 and CDR2 sequences are SQVTM and ANQGSEA. In DNA form, the CDR3 reads TGCAGCGTTCGCTCCGGGACAGGTCCCTCTGGAAACACCATATATTTT. As protein: CSVRSGTGPSGNTIYF.

This rearrangement joins TRBV6-1 to TRBJ2-1; the D gene is possibly TRBD1 (6 bases). CDR1 MNHNS and CDR2 SASEGT come from the germline V gene. The CDR3 sequence is 13 residues long. V gave up 6 bases and J gave up 10 bases, with 16 bases separating them. CDR3 sequence: CASRVNRVWEQFF. The CDR3 nucleotides are TGTGCCAGCAGGGTAAACAGGGTCTGGGAGCAGTTCTTC.

This clone was recorded once. This chain links TRBV9 with TRBJ1-2, with D uncertain. Germline lookup yields CDR1 SGDLS and CDR2 YYNGEE. The CDR3 contains 13 residues. Deletions cut 4 bases from V and 8 bases from J, with 15 bases between. CDR3 nucleotides: TGTGCCAGCAGCCGGACCAAACTAAGCGGCTACACCTTC. Its translation is CASSRTKLSGYTF.

This chain joins TRBV7-9 and TRBJ2-3; D may be TRBD1 (6 bases). Germline V CDR1 and CDR2: SEHNR, FQNEAQ (reference sequence). The V gene lost 4 bases and the J gene lost 6 bases, with 20 bases spanning the gap. The CDR3 is 16 residues long. This chain's CDR3 is CASSSETGPLRDTQYF. The CDR3 nucleotides are TGTGCCAGCAGCTCAGAGACAGGTCCCTTGAGGGATACGCAGTATTTT. The entire variable domain, with the rest obtained from reference TRBV7-9 and TRBJ2-3, is as follows: DTGVSQNPRHKITKRGQNVTFRCDPISEHNRLYWYRQTLGQGPEFLTYFQNEAQLEKSRLLSDRFSAERPKGSFSTLEIQRTEQGDSAMYLCASSSETGPLRDTQYFGPGTRLTVL.

The chain carries TRBV27 and TRBJ1-5; weak D call: TRBD1 (6 bases). CDR3 length: 14 amino acids. V lost 5 bases, J lost 6 bases, and 14 bases lay in between. Germline CDR1 and CDR2: MNHEY and SMNVEV (reference sequence). The CDR3 region is CASSHRQVSQPQHF. In DNA form, the CDR3 reads TGTGCCAGCAGTCACCGACAGGTCTCTCAGCCCCAGCATTTT.

This clone was found once. J is TRBJ1-2 and V is TRBV5-4; D is undetermined. The germline V gene has CDR1 SGHNT and CDR2 YYREEE (reference sequence). CDR3 length equals 13 residues. The V and J ends lost 5 bases and 6 bases respectively, with 14 bases between them. CDR3 sequence reads: CASRGSGLDGYTF. The CDR3 coding sequence is TGTGCCAGCAGAGGGTCTGGGCTCGATGGCTACACCTTC.

V and J are TRBV7-3 and TRBJ2-3; 8 bases match TRBD2. Germline V gene sequence: CDR1 SGHTA, CDR2 FQGTGA. V shed 5 bases, J shed 0 bases, and the junction held 13 bases outside the gene matches. This CDR3 is built from 18 residues. The CDR3 protein is CASSQRASGLPSTDTQYF. The CDR3 coding sequence is TGTGCCAGCAGCCAAAGGGCTAGCGGGCTACCTAGCACAGATACGCAGTATTTT.

V usage is TRBV18 and J usage is TRBJ1-4, with D unclear. Germline V gives CDR1 KGHSH, CDR2 LQKENI. V gave up 4 bases and J gave up 1 base, with 7 bases separating them. CDR3 size: 14 residues. In nucleotides, the CDR3 is TGTGCCAGCTCACTGGAGGGAACTAATGAAAAACTGTTTTTT. Its translation: CASSLEGTNEKLFF. Variable domain in full (rest from reference TRBV18 and TRBJ1-4): NAGVMQNPRHLVRRRGQEARLRCSPMKGHSHVYWYRQLPEEGLKFMVYLQKENIIDESGMPKERFSAEFPKEGPSILRIQQVVRGDSAAYFCASSLEGTNEKLFFGSGTQLSVL.

As concerns this clone: Germline and junction disagree at one end, which may indicate a read error. This chain links TRBV7-9 with TRBJ2-1; D is possibly TRBD1 (6 bases). CDR3 length: 12 residues. Per the germline V gene, CDR1 is SEHNR and CDR2 is FQNEAQ (reference sequence). CDR3 bases: TGTGCCAGCAGCTTAGGCCTCCAGGGGTGGGTCTTC. Amino acids: CASSLGLQGWVF. The whole variable domain, filled in from reference TRBV7-9 and TRBJ2-1, reads DTGVSQNPRHKITKRGQNVTFRCDPISEHNRLYWYRQTLGQGPEFLTYFQNEAQLEKSRLLSDRFSAERPKGSFSTLEIQRTEQGDSAMYLCASSLGLQGWVFGPGTRLTVL.

The chain carries TRBV7-2 and TRBJ1-1; D ambiguous. The CDR3 is made up of 13 amino acids. The V gene's germline CDR1 is SGHTA and CDR2 FQGNSA. Trimming stripped 5 bases from V and 1 base from J, with 8 bases between. The CDR3 DNA is TGTGCCAGCAGCCCGCTGGGGAACACTGAAGCTTTCTTT. Translating gives CASSPLGNTEAFF. Supplemented by reference TRBV7-2 and TRBJ1-1, the full variable domain reads GAGVSQSPSNKVTEKGKDVELRCDPISGHTALYWYRQSLGQGLEFLIYFQGNSAPDKSGLPSDRFSAERTGGSVSTLTIQRTQQEDSAVYLCASSPLGNTEAFFGQGTRLTVV.

This chain connects TRBV7-9 to TRBJ2-7, with 8 bases matching TRBD2. Germline V gene lookup returns CDR1 SEHNR and CDR2 FQNEAQ (reference sequence). The CDR3 consists of 15 residues. Unmatched junction bases numbered 10, after V lost 4 bases and J lost 5 bases. Here the CDR3 reads CASSSLAGRANEQYF. Here the CDR3 DNA reads TGTGCCAGCAGCTCTTTAGCGGGACGGGCCAACGAGCAGTACTTC.

This chain links TRBV27 with TRBJ2-1, with 8 positions matching TRBD2. Germline V gene data show CDR1 as MNHEY and CDR2 as SMNVEV (reference sequence). V lost 1 base, J lost 8 bases, and 10 bases stayed unmatched. The CDR3 has 16 residues. This chain's CDR3 is CASSLLGTRGVDEQFF. CDR3 bases: TGTGCCAGCAGTTTATTGGGGACTAGGGGTGTCGATGAGCAGTTCTTC.

This clone has just one count. The chain recombines TRBV28 with TRBJ2-1, with D tentatively TRBD2 (6 bases). The CDR3 runs 14 residues. V was shortened by 6 bases and J by 9 bases, with 18 bases between the two germline ends. From germline, CDR1 is MDHEN and CDR2 SYDVKM. The CDR3 DNA sequence: TGTGCCAGCAGCCACGTCGCCGGGCGGGGTGAGCAGTTCTTC. This gives the protein CASSHVAGRGEQFF.

The chain combines TRBV13 with TRBJ1-1, with TRBD1 as a possible D gene (5 bases). CDR3 length: 16 amino acids. Germline V lookup: CDR1 PRHDT, CDR2 FYEKMQ (reference sequence). The germline V and J ends were trimmed by 0 bases and 4 bases, with 15 bases remaining between them. The CDR3 DNA is TGTGCCAGCAGCTTAGGGTTCAGAGGGGAGGGCACTGAAGCTTTCTTT. Translating it yields CASSLGFRGEGTEAFF.

The J gene is TRBJ2-5, the V gene TRBV9; 8 bases map to TRBD2. CDR3 length equals 15 residues. CDR1 and CDR2 (germline): SGDLS, YYNGEE. V lost 0 bases, J lost 7 bases, and 8 bases stayed unmatched. CDR3 DNA: TGTGCCAGCAGCGTAGGCTCGCGGGAGGAGGCGACCCAGTACTTC. Protein sequence: CASSVGSREEATQYF.

This clone was seen a single time. J is TRBJ2-2 and V is TRBV28; D is uncertain. The V and J ends lost 6 bases and 8 bases respectively, with 13 bases between them. CDR1 and CDR2 from the germline V gene are MDHEN and SYDVKM. This CDR3 contains 13 residues. This CDR3 is CASSPWVGGELFF. The CDR3 nucleotides read TGTGCCAGCAGCCCTTGGGTTGGGGGGGAGCTGTTTTTT.